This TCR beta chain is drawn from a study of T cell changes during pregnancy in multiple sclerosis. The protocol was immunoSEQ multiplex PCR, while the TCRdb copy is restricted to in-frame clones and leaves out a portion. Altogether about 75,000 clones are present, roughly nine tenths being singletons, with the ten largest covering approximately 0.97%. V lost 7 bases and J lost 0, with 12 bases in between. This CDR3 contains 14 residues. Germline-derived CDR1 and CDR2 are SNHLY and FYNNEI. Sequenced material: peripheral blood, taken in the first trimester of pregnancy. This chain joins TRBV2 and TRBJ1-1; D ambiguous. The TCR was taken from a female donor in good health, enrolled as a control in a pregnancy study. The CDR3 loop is CASTTTFLNTEAFF. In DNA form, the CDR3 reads TGTGCCAGCACAACGACATTTTTGAACACTGAAGCTTTCTTT.